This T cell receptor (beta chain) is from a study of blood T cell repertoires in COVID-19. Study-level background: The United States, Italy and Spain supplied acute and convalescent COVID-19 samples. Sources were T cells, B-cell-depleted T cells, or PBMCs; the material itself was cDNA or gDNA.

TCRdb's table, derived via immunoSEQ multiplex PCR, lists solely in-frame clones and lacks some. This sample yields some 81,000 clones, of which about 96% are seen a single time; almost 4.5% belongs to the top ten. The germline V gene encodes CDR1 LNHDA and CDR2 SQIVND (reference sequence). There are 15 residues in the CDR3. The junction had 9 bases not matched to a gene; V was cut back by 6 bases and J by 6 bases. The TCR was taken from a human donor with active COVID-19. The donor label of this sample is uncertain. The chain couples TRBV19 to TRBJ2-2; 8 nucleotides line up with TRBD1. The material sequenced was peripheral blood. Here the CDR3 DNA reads TGTGCCAGTAGCCTAGGGACAGGCGGGGCCGGGGAGCTGTTTTTT. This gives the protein CASSLGTGGAGELFF.